Detailed here is one T cell receptor (beta chain). Its antigen is still unknown. This sample was included in a study of T cells expressing NK-cell markers. Looking at the study overall: Sorted CD3+CD56+NKG2C+, CD3+CD56+NKG2C- and CD3+CD56-NKG2C+ T-cell subsets were beta-chain profiled. Seven sequenced donors out of eight were HCMV-seropositive, one seronegative.

Findings of the study overall: HCMV specificity was not established for the expanded NKG2C+ T cell clones.

In germline, CDR1 is SGHTA, CDR2 FQGTGA. CDR3 length: 16 residues. After re-calling the 5' RACE reads, TCRdb lists one entry per CDR3 protein, DNA absent. The repertoire table contains some 410,000 distinct CDR3 sequences. The specimen was blood T cells: a sorted CD56 or NKG2C T cell subset, CD4+ or CD8+ T cells, or bulk PBMC T cells (not recorded which). The receptor's source is a woman aged 18-70 years in good health. The rearrangement links TRBV7-3 to TRBJ2-3; the D call from TCRdb, TRBD1, cannot be confirmed without DNA. The CDR3 region is CASSPLGGASTDTQYF.